The entry below gives a single TCR beta chain sequence along with its context. This entry belongs to a study of blood T cell repertoires in COVID-19. For the study at large: Acute and convalescent COVID-19 samples came from the United States, Italy and Spain. T cells, B-cell-depleted T cells, or PBMCs provided the cDNA or gDNA that served as material.

The germline V gene encodes CDR1 MNHEY and CDR2 SVGAGI. This CDR3 contains 14 residues. V was clipped by 6 bases and J by 2 bases, with 13 bases between them. Per the original methods: Counts of nucleated cells, estimated from reference gene primer amplification, were obtained. Some clones are missing from TCRdb's copy, which holds only in-frame ones; the method was immunoSEQ multiplex PCR. The DNA was the basis for D and trimming; V, J and clone size are from that table. Of approximately 120,000 clones in the sample, almost 85% were seen once. The chain has TRBV6-5 and TRBJ1-2; D remains unclear. The sample taken for sequencing was peripheral blood. The TCR comes from a human donor in a cohort sampled during active COVID-19. The CDR3 sequence is CASSLLYGNYGYTF. CDR3 coding DNA: TGTGCCAGCAGCTTACTCTACGGGAACTATGGCTACACCTTC.